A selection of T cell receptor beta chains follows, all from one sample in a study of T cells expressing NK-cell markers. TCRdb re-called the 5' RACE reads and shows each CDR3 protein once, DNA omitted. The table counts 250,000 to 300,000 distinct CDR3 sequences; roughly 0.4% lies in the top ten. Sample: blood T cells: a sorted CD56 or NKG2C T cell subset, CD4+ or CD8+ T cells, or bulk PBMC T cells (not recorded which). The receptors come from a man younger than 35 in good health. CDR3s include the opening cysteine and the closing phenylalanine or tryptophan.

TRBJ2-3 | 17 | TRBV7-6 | CASSLGIRQGNTDTQYF
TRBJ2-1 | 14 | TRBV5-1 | CASSLKLAGLEQFF
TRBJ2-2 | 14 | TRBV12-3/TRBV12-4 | CASSLGGRAGELFF
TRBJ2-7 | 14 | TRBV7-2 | CASRERAIPYEQYF
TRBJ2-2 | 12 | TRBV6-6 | CATRTGVRELFF
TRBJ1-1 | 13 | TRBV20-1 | CSARSYMNTEAFF
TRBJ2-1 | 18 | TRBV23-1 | CASSQPSRSGGSYNEQFF
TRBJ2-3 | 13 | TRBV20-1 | CSAPSGLTDTQYF
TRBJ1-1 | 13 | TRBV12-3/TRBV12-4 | CASRETKGAEAFF
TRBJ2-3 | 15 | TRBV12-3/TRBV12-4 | CASSPSATGGWSQYF
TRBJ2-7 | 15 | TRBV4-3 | CASSQDLQGSYEQYF
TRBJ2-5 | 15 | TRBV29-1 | CSVVGTSAIRETQYF
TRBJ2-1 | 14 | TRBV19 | CASSILAGGGEQFF
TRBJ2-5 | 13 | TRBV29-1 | CSAPYGAQETQYF
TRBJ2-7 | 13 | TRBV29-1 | CSVEQGSAYEQYF
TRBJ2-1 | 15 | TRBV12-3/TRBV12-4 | CASSPVGLTYNEQFF
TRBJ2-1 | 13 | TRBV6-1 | CASSGGHWDEQFF
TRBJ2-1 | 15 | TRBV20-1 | CSAADRREFNDEQFF
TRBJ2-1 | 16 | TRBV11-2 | CASSFTRGGGGHEQFF
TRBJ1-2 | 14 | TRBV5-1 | CASSPGGSNYGYTF
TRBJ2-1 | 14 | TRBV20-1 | CSAQTSDGNNEQFF
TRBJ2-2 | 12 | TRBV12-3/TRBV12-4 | CASSPGQAELFF
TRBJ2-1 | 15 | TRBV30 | CAWSRGTSGSNEQFF
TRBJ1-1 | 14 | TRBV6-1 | CASSGGGMNTEAFF
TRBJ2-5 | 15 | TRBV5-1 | CASSFEGQTEETQYF
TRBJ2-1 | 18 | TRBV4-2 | CASERLAGERAHANEQFF
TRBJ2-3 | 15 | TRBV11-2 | CASRDGTSFPDTQYF
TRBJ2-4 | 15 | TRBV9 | CASSTRDDGGFIQYF
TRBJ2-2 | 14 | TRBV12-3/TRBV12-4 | CASKRSSRTGELFF